The 17 T cell receptor beta chains reported below all come from one sample, sequenced in a study of beta chain features in type 1 diabetes. All of the isolated RNA was reverse transcribed, so expressed TCRB transcripts were sequenced. TCRdb's copy holds only in-frame clones and misses some; the assay was immunoSEQ multiplex PCR. The table shows nearly 700,000 clones, with under 15% occurring only once. No antigen has been assigned to these receptors. Study-level findings and limits: All four CD4+ subsets of Type 1 diabetes patients contained TCRB CDR3s that were moderately but significantly shorter.

Sequencing was performed on naive CD4+ T cells from blood. The receptors originated from a man between 18 and 35 years old with type 1 diabetes.

The chain joins TRBV7-9 to TRBJ1-1; D unresolved. Trimming stripped 4 bases from V and 5 bases from J, with 11 bases between. Germline V gene sequence: CDR1 SEHNR, CDR2 FQNEAQ (reference sequence). This CDR3 spans 13 amino acids. The CDR3 sequence: CASSSTRGTEAFF. Written as DNA, the CDR3 is TGTGCCAGCAGCTCTACCCGGGGAACTGAAGCTTTCTTT.

The sample holds a few counts of this clone. The J gene is TRBJ2-5, the V gene TRBV7-3; D gene ambiguous. The V gene lost 2 bases and the J gene lost 1 base, with 5 bases spanning the gap. Germline lookup yields CDR1 SGHTA and CDR2 FQGTGA. CDR3 length: 13 residues. The CDR3 sequence: CASSLVSQETQYF. CDR3 coding DNA: TGTGCCAGCAGCTTAGTCTCCCAAGAGACCCAGTACTTC. Complete variable domain (other parts from reference TRBV7-3 and TRBJ2-5): GAGVSQTPSNKVTEKGKYVELRCDPISGHTALYWYRQSLGQGPEFLIYFQGTGAADDSGLPNDRFFAVRPEGSVSTLKIQRTERGDSAVYLCASSLVSQETQYFGPGTRLLVL.

This clone was counted a few times. Written as DNA, the CDR3 is TGTGCCATCAGTGGTCGAGGGTCCGGGGAGACCCAGTACTTC. Translation gives CAISGRGSGETQYF. The genes are TRBV10-3 and TRBJ2-5; perhaps TRBD2 as D (5 bases). CDR3 length equals 14 residues. Germline V gene sequence: CDR1 ENHRY, CDR2 SYGVKD. V was trimmed by 4 bases and J by 5 bases, leaving 14 bases between them.

In regard to this clone: In the same sample, other DNA sequences code for this CDR3. V and J are TRBV5-1 and TRBJ2-7; TRBD1 matches 9 bases. From germline, CDR1 is SGHRS and CDR2 YFSETQ. With 5 bases clipped from V and 1 base from J, the junction kept 4 bases outside the gene matches. The CDR3 is 14 residues long. The CDR3 region has the DNA TGCGCCAGCAGTCCGGGACAGGGATCCTACGAGCAGTACTTC. Protein sequence: CASSPGQGSYEQYF.

This clone was detected only a few times. The genes are TRBV7-9 and TRBJ2-7; no reliable D call. The CDR3 contains 13 residues. Germline V gives CDR1 SEHNR, CDR2 FQNEAQ (reference sequence). V was clipped by 4 bases and J by 0 bases, with 7 bases between them. CDR3 sequence (DNA): TGTGCCAGCAGCTCCGAAAGCTCCTACGAGCAGTACTTC. It codes for CASSSESSYEQYF.

This clone occurred a few times. The chain carries TRBV27 and TRBJ2-1, with D perhaps TRBD2 (7 bases). CDR3 length: 14 amino acids. Germline lookup yields CDR1 MNHEY and CDR2 SMNVEV (reference sequence). The ends were cut back, 10 bases at V and 6 bases at J, with 19 bases in the middle. Written as DNA, the CDR3 is TGTGCCACCAAGACCCGGCGGGGGCCCAATGAGCAGTTCTTC. It encodes CATKTRRGPNEQFF.

The chain combines TRBV7-9 with TRBJ1-2; possible D gene TRBD1, 5 bases. CDR3 size: 13 residues. V was shortened by 2 bases and J by 7 bases, with 11 bases between the two germline ends. Germline CDR1 and CDR2: SEHNR and FQNEAQ (reference sequence). The CDR3 coding sequence is TGTGCCAGCAGCTTATTCAGTCAGGGTGGCTACACCTTC. Translated: CASSLFSQGGYTF.

This chain uses TRBV28 with TRBJ2-5; TRBD1 matches at 8 bases. Trimming removed 5 bases from V and 1 base from J; junction bases left unmatched: 6. Germline loops: CDR1 MDHEN, CDR2 SYDVKM. The CDR3 contains 15 residues. This CDR3 is CASSTRQGTQETQYF. The CDR3 DNA follows: TGTGCCAGCAGTACTCGACAGGGGACCCAAGAGACCCAGTACTTC.

A few counts support this clone. The chain is built from TRBV7-9 and TRBJ2-3; D is ambiguous. The CDR3 has 11 residues. V was trimmed by 3 bases and J by 7 bases, leaving 5 bases between them. CDR1 is SEHNR and CDR2 is FQNEAQ in the germline V gene (reference sequence). The CDR3 DNA reads as TGTGCCAGCAGCTTTAGAAATACGCAGTATTTT. This sequence encodes CASSFRNTQYF.

CDR3 residues: CASGWTGNYEQYF. In DNA, the CDR3 is TGTGCCAGCGGTTGGACAGGGAACTACGAGCAGTACTTC. This rearrangement joins TRBV27 to TRBJ2-7, with 8 bases that match TRBD1. CDR3 length equals 13 residues. V was pared by 8 bases and J by 3 bases, with 6 bases of the junction left unmatched. CDR1 is MNHEY and CDR2 is SMNVEV in the germline V gene (reference sequence).

V is TRBV7-2 and J is TRBJ1-1, with no clear D. CDR1 and CDR2 (germline): SGHTA, FQGNSA. Trimming removed 3 bases at V and 0 bases at J, with 8 bases between. The CDR3 loop spans 14 amino acids. The CDR3 reads CASSFLVMNTEAFF. The CDR3 DNA follows: TGTGCCAGCAGCTTTCTGGTTATGAACACTGAAGCTTTCTTT.

The chain carries TRBV5-6 and TRBJ2-7; 8 bases line up with TRBD1. CDR1 and CDR2 (germline): SGHDT, YYEEEE. V lost 7 bases, J lost 4 bases, and 13 bases stayed unmatched. The CDR3 length is 15 residues. The CDR3 reads CASGSSGGQGYEQYF. CDR3 coding DNA: TGTGCCAGCGGCTCAAGCGGTGGACAGGGTTACGAGCAGTACTTC.

CDR3 sequence reads: CASNQAGVGDTQYF. CDR3 in DNA: TGTGCCAGCAACCAGGCGGGGGTTGGAGATACGCAGTATTTT. The chain employs TRBV2 and TRBJ2-3, with TRBD2 matching over 7 bases. Losses at the gene ends were 7 bases for V and 5 bases for J; bases not matched to a gene: 9. The CDR3 sequence is 14 residues long. Looked up from germline, CDR1 is SNHLY and CDR2 is FYNNEI.

This clone was detected a few times. The rearrangement links TRBV29-1 to TRBJ2-7, with D perhaps matching TRBD1 or TRBD2 (7 bases each). The CDR3 sequence is 12 residues long. Germline V gene lookup returns CDR1 SQVTM and CDR2 ANQGSEA. V gave up 7 bases and J gave up 2 bases, with 12 bases separating them. This CDR3 reads CSAGRGPYEQYF. The CDR3, as DNA: TGCAGCGCTGGGAGGGGGCCCTACGAGCAGTACTTC.

This chain joins TRBV5-1 and TRBJ2-1; a weak D match, TRBD2 (6 bases). Trimming shortened V by 1 base and J by 8 bases, and 10 bases separated the two germline ends. Germline CDR1 reads SGHRS; CDR2 reads YFSETQ. This CDR3 has 13 amino acids. CDR3 sequence reads: CASSLRGNDEQFF. Here the CDR3 DNA reads TGCGCCAGCAGCTTGCGGGGGAACGATGAGCAGTTCTTC.

The chain has TRBV6-1 and TRBJ1-1, with D unclear. Trimming pared 1 base from V and 3 bases from J, leaving 9 bases between. The germline gives CDR1 MNHNS, CDR2 SASEGT. CDR3 length: 14 residues. CDR3 amino acids: CASSEGTKYTEAFF. CDR3 bases: TGTGCCAGCAGTGAAGGAACAAAGTACACTGAAGCTTTCTTT.

This chain connects TRBV25-1 to TRBJ1-2; a weak D match, TRBD1 (6 bases). Per the germline V gene, CDR1 is MGHDK and CDR2 is SYGVNS. This CDR3 region has 16 residues. Trimming left V 2 bases short and J 2 bases short, with 15 bases between. As DNA, the CDR3 is TGTGCCAGCAGTGAAAGGGAGGGCAGGGGAAACTATGGCTACACCTTC. Its translation: CASSEREGRGNYGYTF.